The 28 T cell receptor beta chains in this list originate from one sample, sequenced in a study of metastatic and nonmetastatic thyroid tumors. TCRdb reprocessed the PCR reads via MiXCR. This sample carries 23,000 or so clones, about 30% of them seen once, and the ten largest clones take around 21%. Each patient came to thyroid surgery without any prior treatment (of any kind). The specimen sequenced was blood. The receptors shown here come from a female donor with papillary thyroid cancer or a benign thyroid nodule (not recorded which). Some clones in this sample may be carry-over from other donors' samples.

V usage is TRBV20-1 and J usage is TRBJ2-7; TRBD2 matches 11 bases. CDR1 and CDR2 (germline): DFQATT, SNEGSKA (reference sequence). V shed 5 bases and J 2 bases; nucleotides not matched to a gene: 8. The CDR3 is 15 residues long. The CDR3 coding sequence is TGCAGTGCTCATAGGACTAGCGGGTTTACCTACGAGCAGTACTTC. This gives the protein CSAHRTSGFTYEQYF.

This clone was seen ten or more times. The chain uses TRBV6-2 or TRBV6-3 and TRBJ1-5; D gene ambiguous. CDR1 and CDR2 (germline): MNHEY, SVGEGT. There are 15 residues in the CDR3. Deletions cut 2 bases from V and 4 bases from J, with 12 bases between. DNA for the CDR3: TGTGCCAGCAGTTACAGGGAGGCCAGTAATCAGCCCCAGCATTTT. It specifies CASSYREASNQPQHF.

This clone was observed at least ten times. The V call is TRBV6-1, the J call TRBJ2-7; 7 nucleotides line up with TRBD1. Germline values: CDR1 MNHNS, CDR2 SASEGT. The V gene end was trimmed by 6 bases and the J gene end by 5 bases; junction bases not matched to a gene: 10. The CDR3 is 14 residues long. CDR3 loop: CASRKTGTANEQYF. CDR3 coding DNA: TGTGCCAGCAGAAAGACCGGGACAGCCAACGAGCAGTACTTC.

The sample holds many counts of this clone. The rearrangement joins TRBV28 to TRBJ2-7; D unresolved. Trimming shortened V by 3 bases and J by 0 bases, and 9 bases separated the two germline ends. Germline CDR1 MDHEN, CDR2 SYDVKM. This CDR3 is 14 amino acids long. DNA for the CDR3: TGTGCCAGCAGTTTGTGGGGAATCTCCTACGAGCAGTACTTC. Its translation: CASSLWGISYEQYF.

On this clone: This sequence may be a read error, since a much larger clone differs from it by one base. V is TRBV7-9 and J is TRBJ2-5, with D uncertain. CDR3 size: 15 residues. The germline V gene encodes CDR1 SEHNR and CDR2 FQNEAQ (reference sequence). The CDR3 DNA follows: TGTGCCAGCAGTTCCCTAGTATCGGGCCAAGAGACCCTGTACTTC. Amino acids: CASSSLVSGQETLYF.

This rearrangement joins TRBV7-9 to TRBJ1-2; weak D call: TRBD1 (6 bases). V shed 4 bases and J shed 3 bases, with 12 bases lying between them. CDR3 size: 14 residues. Per germline, CDR1 SEHNR and CDR2 FQNEAQ (reference sequence). As DNA, the CDR3 is TGTGCCAGCAGCTCTTCAGGGGCTGACTATGGCTACACCTTC. Residues: CASSSSGADYGYTF.

The table lists this clone with many counts. The chain is built from TRBV10-3 and TRBJ2-7, with a possible D match to TRBD2 (6 bases). CDR1 ENHRY and CDR2 SYGVKD come from the germline V gene. The ends were cut back, 4 bases at V and 4 bases at J, with 11 bases in the middle. The CDR3 has 13 residues. In DNA, the CDR3 is TGTGCCATCAGTGCGGGGGAGAGGTACGAGCAGTACTTC. It translates to CAISAGERYEQYF.

Relative to its sample, this clone is medium-sized. This sequence joins TRBV11-1 and TRBJ2-7; D may be TRBD1 (6 bases). The CDR3 totals 15 residues. Germline loops: CDR1 SGHAT, CDR2 FQDESV (reference sequence). Trimming cost V 5 bases and J 2 bases, with 16 bases left between them. DNA for the CDR3: TGTGCCAGCAGCCCCAATGCCGGGACAACCTACGAGCAGTACTTC. This encodes CASSPNAGTTYEQYF.

This clone is medium-sized by share. The rearrangement joins TRBV19 to TRBJ1-3, with TRBD1 matching over 8 bases. The ends lost 4 bases at V and 1 base at J; junction bases unmatched: 6. CDR3 length: 16 amino acids. Per germline, CDR1 LNHDA and CDR2 SQIVND (reference sequence). CDR3 region: CASSTGGAGSGNTIYF. For the CDR3, the DNA is TGTGCCAGTAGTACAGGGGGCGCGGGATCTGGAAACACCATATATTTT.

About this clone: An end of the junction does not agree with germline; a read error may underlie this. The chain has TRBV11-2 and TRBJ2-3, with a weak D call TRBD2 (5 bases). From germline, CDR1 is SGHAT and CDR2 FQNNGV. The CDR3 has 14 amino acids. The DNA for the CDR3 is TGTGCCAGGAGCACTAGTCAGGTCACAGATACGCTGTATTTT. Its protein product is CARSTSQVTDTLYF.

This clone was picked up many times. The rearrangement joins TRBV11-3 to TRBJ2-1; D ambiguous. The V end was cut by 5 bases, the J end by 1 base, with 12 bases between. Germline values: CDR1 SGHNT, CDR2 YENEEA. This CDR3 region has 15 residues. CDR3 bases: TGTGCCAGCAGCCCCCGAAGGGTGTCCTACAATGAGCAGTTCTTC. Amino acid sequence: CASSPRRVSYNEQFF.

Regarding this clone: Because it lacks the conserved phenylalanine or tryptophan at the end, this CDR3 is likely a read error. It is unclear where the CDR3 begins or ends on the DNA, so no DNA is shown, and the CDR3 is as TCRdb lists it. The rearrangement joins TRBV14 to TRBJ1-6. Germline CDR1 is SGHDN and CDR2 is FVKESK. The CDR3 sequence runs 14 residues, both termini included. This chain's CDR3 is CASSQILYNSPLHL.

Many counts were recorded for this clone. The chain carries TRBV6-1 and TRBJ2-7; 7 bases align to TRBD2. Trimming cost V 6 bases and J 3 bases; bases outside gene matches: 11. Germline V lookup: CDR1 MNHNS, CDR2 SASEGT. This CDR3 comprises 15 residues. CDR3 sequence (DNA): TGTGCCAGCAGCCGTCCGGGAGCGGGGAACTACGAGCAGTACTTC. Residues: CASSRPGAGNYEQYF.

The chain has TRBV20-1 and TRBJ2-7, with TRBD1 matching 8 bases. This CDR3 has 13 amino acids. Germline V gene lookup returns CDR1 DFQATT and CDR2 SNEGSKA (reference sequence). In DNA, the CDR3 is TGCAGCGGTAAAACAGGGGGTAACTACGAGCAGTACTTC. Protein sequence: CSGKTGGNYEQYF.

The gene calls are TRBV7-2 and TRBJ2-1; perhaps D is TRBD1 or TRBD2 (6 bases each). The germline V gene encodes CDR1 SGHTA and CDR2 FQGNSA. Trimming removed 1 base at V and 7 bases at J, with 11 bases between. This CDR3 comprises 14 residues. This CDR3 reads CASSLGGATNEQFF. Here the CDR3 DNA reads TGTGCCAGCAGCTTAGGGGGGGCTACTAATGAGCAGTTCTTC.

This clone was counted many times. A junction end diverges from the germline sequence, so it may reflect a read error. The chain employs TRBV7-7 and TRBJ2-5; D not certain. Germline V gene data show CDR1 as SSHAT and CDR2 as FNYEAQ (reference sequence). CDR3 size: 14 residues. CDR3 nucleotides: TGTGCTAGCAGCGTTACCGGGCGCCAGGAGACCCAGTACTTC. Protein sequence: CASSVTGRQETQYF.

This clone was detected ten times or more. The chain has TRBV4-3 and TRBJ1-2; D possibly corresponds to TRBD1 (6 bases). The CDR3 is 13 amino acids. V was pared by 0 bases and J by 8 bases, with 10 bases between. Germline CDR1 reads LGHNA; CDR2 reads YSLEER. The CDR3 DNA reads as TGCGCCAGCAGCCAAGAGGGGGGGCGCGGCTACACCTTC. This translates into CASSQEGGRGYTF.

This clone was detected only a few times. The V gene is TRBV6-1, the J gene TRBJ2-1, with 7 bases lining up with TRBD1. Trimming took 4 bases from V and 6 from J; bases not matched to a gene: 9. The CDR3 length is 15 residues. The germline gives CDR1 MNHNS, CDR2 SASEGT. CDR3 DNA: TGTGCCAGCAGTGCCCGGGACAGCGGAAGCAATGAGCAGTTCTTC. It translates to CASSARDSGSNEQFF.

This clone showed up many times. The gene calls are TRBV30 and TRBJ1-5; possible D gene TRBD1, 5 bases. CDR1 GTSNPN and CDR2 SVGIG come from the germline V gene (reference sequence). V was cut by 5 bases and J by 2 bases, with 13 bases left in between. CDR3 length: 14 residues. CDR3 bases: TGTGCCTGGGGCGGGGGAAGCGGCAATCAGCCCCAGCATTTT. This encodes CAWGGGSGNQPQHF.

This clone appeared many times. V and J are TRBV6-1 and TRBJ1-5; the D is unclear. The CDR3 contains 15 residues. The ends were cut back, 7 bases at V and 4 bases at J, with 17 bases in the middle. In germline, CDR1 is MNHNS, CDR2 SASEGT. The CDR3 protein is CASKDTGNPNQPQHF. The CDR3 DNA is TGTGCCAGCAAGGATACCGGGAACCCAAATCAGCCCCAGCATTTT.

About this clone: Mismatch with germline at one junction end may stem from a read error. The chain combines TRBV15 with TRBJ1-4; D not resolved. CDR3 length: 13 amino acids. Germline V gives CDR1 LNHNV, CDR2 YYDKDF (reference sequence). The CDR3 is CVTSRDRDENLFF. DNA of the CDR3: TGTGTCACCAGCAGAGATAGGGATGAAAATCTGTTTTTT.

To note about this clone: This CDR3 is missing its conserved last phenylalanine or tryptophan, likely due to a read error. The chain carries TRBV11-3 and TRBJ2-3; TRBD2 agrees at 10 bases. The CDR3 is 19 residues long. V lost 1 base and J lost 5; bases outside the gene matches: 15. Germline CDR1 is SGHNT and CDR2 is YENEEA. The CDR3 is CASSLVTIGGLAGVDTQYL. The CDR3 DNA reads TGTGCCAGCAGCTTAGTTACCATAGGGGGGCTAGCGGGAGTAGATACGCAGTATCTT.

CDR3 DNA: TGTGCCAGCAGTGTACAGGGGTATAGCAATCAGGCCCTGCATTTT. This sequence encodes CASSVQGYSNQALHF. The rearrangement links TRBV12-3 or TRBV12-4 to TRBJ1-5; TRBD1 matches 7 bases. CDR3 length equals 15 residues. After removal of 5 bases from V and 15 bases from J, the junction contained 19 bases not matched to a gene.

This clone was observed a few times. This chain uses TRBV7-9 with TRBJ2-3; D is uncertain. This CDR3 has 13 residues. V was cut by 7 bases and J by 1 base, with 9 bases left in between. CDR1 SEHNR and CDR2 FQNEAQ come from the germline V gene (reference sequence). The CDR3 DNA follows: TGTGCCAGCACTAGTCAGGGCACAGATACGCAGTATTTT. Protein product: CASTSQGTDTQYF.

The rearrangement links TRBV5-6 to TRBJ2-7; D is tentatively TRBD1 or TRBD2 (7 bases each). Germline CDR1 and CDR2: SGHDT and YYEEEE. The CDR3 is made up of 15 amino acids. V was clipped by 3 bases and J by 5 bases, with 18 bases between them. This chain's CDR3 is CASSSVTQGGDEQYF. The CDR3 DNA reads as TGTGCCAGCAGCTCAGTGACGCAGGGGGGGGACGAGCAGTACTTC. Variable domain in full (rest from reference TRBV5-6 and TRBJ2-7): DAGVTQSPTHLIKTRGQQVTLRCSPKSGHDTVSWYQQALGQGPQFIFQYYEEEERQRGNFPDRFSGHQFPNYSSELNVNALLLGDSALYLCASSSVTQGGDEQYFGPGTRLTVT.

This clone was counted at least ten times. The chain recombines TRBV2 with TRBJ1-4; D unresolved. Germline CDR1 is SNHLY and CDR2 is FYNNEI. This CDR3 has 14 amino acids. The V and J ends lost 6 bases and 2 bases respectively, with 10 bases between them. The CDR3 loop is CASSVSRTNEKLFF. The CDR3, as DNA: TGTGCCAGCAGCGTCAGTAGGACTAATGAAAAACTGTTTTTT.

This clone is categorized as medium-sized. The V call is TRBV20-1, the J call TRBJ1-6; weak D call: TRBD1 (6 bases). The CDR3 runs to 15 residues. V lost 3 bases and J 6 bases, leaving 15 bases between the germline ends. CDR1 is DFQATT, CDR2 SNEGSKA, per germline (reference sequence). CDR3 DNA: TGCAGTGCTAGTGTCCAGGGGCTTAGTAATTCACCCCTCCACTTT. It translates to CSASVQGLSNSPLHF.

This sequence joins TRBV30 and TRBJ2-3, with 7 bases identical to TRBD1. CDR1 GTSNPN and CDR2 SVGIG come from the germline V gene (reference sequence). CDR3 length equals 15 residues. Germline trimming cut 2 bases from V and 5 bases from J; bases unmatched to any gene: 10. The CDR3, as DNA: TGTGCCTGGAGTACGGTTTTACAGGGGAAAGATACGCAGTATTTT. It encodes CAWSTVLQGKDTQYF.